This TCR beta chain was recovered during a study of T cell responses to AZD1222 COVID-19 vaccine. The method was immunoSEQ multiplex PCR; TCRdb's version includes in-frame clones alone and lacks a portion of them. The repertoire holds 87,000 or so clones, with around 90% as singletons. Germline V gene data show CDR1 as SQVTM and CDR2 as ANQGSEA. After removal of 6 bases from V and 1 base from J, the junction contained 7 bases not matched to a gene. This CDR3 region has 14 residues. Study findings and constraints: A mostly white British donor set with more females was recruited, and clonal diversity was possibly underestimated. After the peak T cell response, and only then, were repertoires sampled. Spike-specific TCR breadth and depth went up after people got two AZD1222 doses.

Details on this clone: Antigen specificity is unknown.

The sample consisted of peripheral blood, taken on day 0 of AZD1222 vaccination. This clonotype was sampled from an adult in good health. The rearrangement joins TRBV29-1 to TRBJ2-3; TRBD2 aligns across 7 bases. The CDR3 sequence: CSVDRDYRTDTQYF. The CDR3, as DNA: TGCAGCGTGGACCGGGACTATCGCACAGATACGCAGTATTTT.